This TCR beta chain was profiled in a study of graft-versus-host responses after intestinal transplantation. The overall study: Recipients had multivisceral, liver-intestinal, or isolated intestinal transplants. Study outcomes and limitations: Subjects displaying graft-donor T cell macrochimerism possessed elevated graft-versus-host to host-versus-graft clonal ratios inside allografts. GvH clones surfaced in recipient marrow, some emerging earlier in ileum or blood.

The CDR3 length is 21 residues. Per germline, CDR1 LNHNV and CDR2 YYDKDF (reference sequence). The V end lost 0 bases, the J end lost 0 bases, and 27 bases lay between the germline ends. Repertoires were generated with immunoSEQ multiplex PCR, while TCRdb's copy carries only in-frame clones and drops some. The top ten clones hold more than 5% of a sample with 13,000 to 15,000 clones, approximately 30% of them seen once. The sample in question was alloreactive CD4+ T cells from a mixed lymphocyte reaction culture, obtained before intestinal transplant. Subset meaning: CFSE-low proliferating T cells sorted from roughly six-day pre-transplant mixed lymphocyte reaction (GvH or HvG direction). This sequence joins TRBV15 and TRBJ2-7; weak D call: TRBD1 (6 bases). The TCR sequence derives from a human patient who received an intestinal transplant. In DNA, the CDR3 is TGTGCCACCAGCAGAGATCAGACCCCCACAATGACAGGACTGACCTCCTACGAGCAGTACTTC. Translated: CATSRDQTPTMTGLTSYEQYF.